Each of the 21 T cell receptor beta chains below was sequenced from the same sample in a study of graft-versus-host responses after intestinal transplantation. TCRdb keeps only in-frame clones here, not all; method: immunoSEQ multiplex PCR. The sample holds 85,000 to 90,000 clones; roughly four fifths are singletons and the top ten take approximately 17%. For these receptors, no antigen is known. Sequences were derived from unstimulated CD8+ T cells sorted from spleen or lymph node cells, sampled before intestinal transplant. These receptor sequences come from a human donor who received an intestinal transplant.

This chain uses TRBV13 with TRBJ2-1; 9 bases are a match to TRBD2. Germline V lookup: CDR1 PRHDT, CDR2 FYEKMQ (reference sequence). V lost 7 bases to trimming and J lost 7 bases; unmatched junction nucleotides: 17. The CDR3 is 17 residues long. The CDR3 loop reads CASTGPPIAGEVNEQFF. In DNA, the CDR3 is TGTGCCAGCACCGGTCCCCCGATAGCGGGAGAGGTAAATGAGCAGTTCTTC.

CDR3 bases: TGTGCCAGCAGTTCGGACACGTACAACACTGAAGCTTTCTTT. Encoded protein: CASSSDTYNTEAFF. The J gene is TRBJ1-1, the V gene TRBV7-9; D perhaps matches TRBD1 (5 bases). The V and J ends lost 6 bases and 2 bases respectively, with 13 bases between them. The CDR3 runs to 14 residues. The germline gives CDR1 SEHNR, CDR2 FQNEAQ (reference sequence).

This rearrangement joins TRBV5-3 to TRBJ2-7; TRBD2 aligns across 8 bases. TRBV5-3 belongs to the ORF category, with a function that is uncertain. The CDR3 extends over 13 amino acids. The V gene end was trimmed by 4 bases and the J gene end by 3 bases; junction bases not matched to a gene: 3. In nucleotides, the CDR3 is TGTGCCAGAAGCGTGGGACTAGACTACGAGCAGTACTTC. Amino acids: CARSVGLDYEQYF.

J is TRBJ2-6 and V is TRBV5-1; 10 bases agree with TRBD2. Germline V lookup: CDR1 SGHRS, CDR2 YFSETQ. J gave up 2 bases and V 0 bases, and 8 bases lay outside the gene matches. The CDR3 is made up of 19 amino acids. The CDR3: CASSLEEVLAGAGANVLTF. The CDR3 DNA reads TGCGCCAGCAGCTTGGAAGAAGTTCTAGCGGGAGCTGGGGCCAACGTCCTGACTTTC.

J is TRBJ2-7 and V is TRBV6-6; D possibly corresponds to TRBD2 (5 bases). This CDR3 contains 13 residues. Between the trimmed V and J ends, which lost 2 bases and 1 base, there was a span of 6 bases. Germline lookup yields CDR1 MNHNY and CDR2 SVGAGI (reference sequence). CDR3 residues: CASSYTSSYEQYF. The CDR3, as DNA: TGTGCCAGCAGTTACACTAGTTCCTACGAGCAGTACTTC.

The CDR3 nucleotides read TGCGCCAGCAGTGAGTCAGGCTACGAGCAGTACTTC. Protein product: CASSESGYEQYF. The chain joins TRBV10-2 to TRBJ2-7; D is undetermined. Germline CDR1 and CDR2: WSHSY and SAAADI. V was trimmed by 0 bases and J by 3 bases, leaving 3 bases between them. CDR3 length: 12 residues.

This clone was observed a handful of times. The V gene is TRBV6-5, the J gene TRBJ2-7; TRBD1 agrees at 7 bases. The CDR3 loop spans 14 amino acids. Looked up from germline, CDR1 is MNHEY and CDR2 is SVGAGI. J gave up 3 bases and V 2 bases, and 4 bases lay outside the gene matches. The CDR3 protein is CASSYLPGGYEQYF. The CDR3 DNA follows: TGTGCCAGCAGTTACCTCCCAGGGGGCTACGAGCAGTACTTC.

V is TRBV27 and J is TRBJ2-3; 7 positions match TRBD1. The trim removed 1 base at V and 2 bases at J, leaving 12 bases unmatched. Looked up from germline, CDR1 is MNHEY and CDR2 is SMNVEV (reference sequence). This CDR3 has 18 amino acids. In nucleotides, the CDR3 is TGTGCCAGCAGTTTATTTTTTATGGGGGACAGAAACACAGATACGCAGTATTTT. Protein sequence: CASSLFFMGDRNTDTQYF.

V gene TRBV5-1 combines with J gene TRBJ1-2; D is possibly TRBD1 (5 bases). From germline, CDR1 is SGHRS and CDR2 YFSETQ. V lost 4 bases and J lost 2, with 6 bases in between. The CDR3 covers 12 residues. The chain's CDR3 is CASSPGNYGYTF. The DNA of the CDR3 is TGCGCCAGCAGCCCAGGGAACTATGGCTACACCTTC.

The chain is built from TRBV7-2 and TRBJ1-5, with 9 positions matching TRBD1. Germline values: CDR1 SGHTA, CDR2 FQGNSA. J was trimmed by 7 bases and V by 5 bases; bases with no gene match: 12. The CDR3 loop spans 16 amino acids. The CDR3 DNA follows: TGTGCCAGCAGCAAATGGGACAGGGAAGGTGGCCAGCCCCAGCATTTT. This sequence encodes CASSKWDREGGQPQHF.

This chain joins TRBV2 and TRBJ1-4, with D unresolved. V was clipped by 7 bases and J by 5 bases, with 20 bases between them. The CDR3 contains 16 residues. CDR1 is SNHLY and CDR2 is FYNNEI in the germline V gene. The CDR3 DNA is TGTGCCAGCACCGAGCCCGCCCCCCGTTTCAATGAAAAACTGTTTTTT. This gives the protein CASTEPAPRFNEKLFF.

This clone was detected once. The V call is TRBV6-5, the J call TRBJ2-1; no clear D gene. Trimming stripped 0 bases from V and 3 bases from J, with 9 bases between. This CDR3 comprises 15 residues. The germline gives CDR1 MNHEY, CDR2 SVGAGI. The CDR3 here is CASSYSSDSYNEQFF. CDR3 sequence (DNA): TGTGCCAGCAGTTACTCTAGTGATAGCTACAATGAGCAGTTCTTC.

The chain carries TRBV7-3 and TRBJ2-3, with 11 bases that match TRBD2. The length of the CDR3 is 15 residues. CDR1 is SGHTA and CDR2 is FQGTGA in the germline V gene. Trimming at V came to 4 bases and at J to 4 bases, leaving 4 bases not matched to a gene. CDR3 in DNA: TGTGCCAGCAGCTCCACTAGCGGGGGATCAGATACGCAGTATTTT. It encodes CASSSTSGGSDTQYF.

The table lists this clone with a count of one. The CDR3 DNA is TGTGCCAGCAGCAATTATCACGGGGTTGAACTATACAATGAGCAGTTCTTC. Amino acid sequence: CASSNYHGVELYNEQFF. The chain joins TRBV7-9 to TRBJ2-1, with a possible D match to TRBD2 (5 bases). Germline CDR1 SEHNR, CDR2 FQNEAQ (reference sequence). V shed 5 bases and J shed 4 bases, with 21 bases lying between them. The CDR3 totals 17 residues.

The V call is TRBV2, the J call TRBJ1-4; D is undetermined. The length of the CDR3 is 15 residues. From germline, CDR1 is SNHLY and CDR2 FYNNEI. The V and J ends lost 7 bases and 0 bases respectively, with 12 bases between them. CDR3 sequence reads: CASNEAVATNEKLFF. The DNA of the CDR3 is TGTGCCAGCAATGAGGCGGTTGCAACTAATGAAAAACTGTTTTTT.

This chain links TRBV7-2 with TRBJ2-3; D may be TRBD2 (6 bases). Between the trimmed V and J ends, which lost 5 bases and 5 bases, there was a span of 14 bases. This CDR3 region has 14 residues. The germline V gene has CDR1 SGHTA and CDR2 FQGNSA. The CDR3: CASSRDSVVDTQYF. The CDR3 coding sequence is TGTGCCAGCAGCAGGGACTCGGTTGTAGATACGCAGTATTTT.

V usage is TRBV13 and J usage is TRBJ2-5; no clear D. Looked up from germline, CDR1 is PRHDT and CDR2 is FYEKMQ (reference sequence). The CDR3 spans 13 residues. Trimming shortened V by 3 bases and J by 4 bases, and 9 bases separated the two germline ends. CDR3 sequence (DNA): TGTGCCAGCAGCTTGAGAGGCGGAGAGACCCAGTACTTC. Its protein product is CASSLRGGETQYF.

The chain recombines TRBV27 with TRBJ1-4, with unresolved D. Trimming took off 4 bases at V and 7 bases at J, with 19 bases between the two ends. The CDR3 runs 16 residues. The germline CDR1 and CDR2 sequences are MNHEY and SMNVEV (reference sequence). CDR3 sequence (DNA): TGTGCCAGCAGTTCCGATACTGGGGAGCAAAGTGAAAAACTGTTTTTT. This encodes CASSSDTGEQSEKLFF.

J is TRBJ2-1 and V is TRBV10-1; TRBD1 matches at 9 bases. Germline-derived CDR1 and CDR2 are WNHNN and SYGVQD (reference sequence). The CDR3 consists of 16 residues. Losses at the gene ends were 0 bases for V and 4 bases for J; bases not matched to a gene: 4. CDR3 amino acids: CASSESGTGTYNEQFF. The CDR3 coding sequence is TGCGCCAGCAGTGAGTCCGGGACAGGGACTTACAATGAGCAGTTCTTC.

CDR3 amino acids: CASRDPPQETQYF. The DNA for the CDR3 is TGTGCCAGCCGGGACCCTCCCCAAGAGACCCAGTACTTC. This chain links TRBV6-6 with TRBJ2-5, with D perhaps being TRBD1 or TRBD2 (5 bases each). Germline CDR1 and CDR2: MNHNY and SVGAGI (reference sequence). The V end was cut by 8 bases, the J end by 1 base, with 11 bases between. The CDR3 consists of 13 residues.

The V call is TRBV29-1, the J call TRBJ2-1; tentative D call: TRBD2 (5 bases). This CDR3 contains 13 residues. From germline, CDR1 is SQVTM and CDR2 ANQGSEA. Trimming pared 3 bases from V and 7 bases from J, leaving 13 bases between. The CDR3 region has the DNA TGCAGCGTTGAGTTTGGACTGGATAATGAGCAGTTCTTC. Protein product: CSVEFGLDNEQFF.